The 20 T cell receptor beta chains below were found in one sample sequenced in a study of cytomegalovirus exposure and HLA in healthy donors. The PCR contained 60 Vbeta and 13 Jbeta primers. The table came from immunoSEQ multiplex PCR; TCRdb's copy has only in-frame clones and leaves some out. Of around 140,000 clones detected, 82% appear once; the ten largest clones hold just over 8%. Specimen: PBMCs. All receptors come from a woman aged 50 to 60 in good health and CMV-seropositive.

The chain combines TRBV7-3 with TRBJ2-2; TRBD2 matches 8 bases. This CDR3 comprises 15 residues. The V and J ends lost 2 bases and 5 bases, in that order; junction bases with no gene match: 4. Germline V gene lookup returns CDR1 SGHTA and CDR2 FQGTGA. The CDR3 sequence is CASSLSGGVTGELFF. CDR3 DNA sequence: TGTGCCAGCAGCTTATCGGGGGGGGTGACCGGGGAGCTGTTTTTT. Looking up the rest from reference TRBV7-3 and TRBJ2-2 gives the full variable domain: GAGVSQTPSNKVTEKGKYVELRCDPISGHTALYWYRQSLGQGPEFLIYFQGTGAADDSGLPNDRFFAVRPEGSVSTLKIQRTERGDSAVYLCASSLSGGVTGELFFGEGSRLTVL.

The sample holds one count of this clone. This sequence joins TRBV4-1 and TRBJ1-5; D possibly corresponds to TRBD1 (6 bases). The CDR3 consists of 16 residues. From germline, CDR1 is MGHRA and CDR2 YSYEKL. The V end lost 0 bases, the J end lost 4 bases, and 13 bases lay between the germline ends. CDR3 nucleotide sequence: TGCGCCAGCAGCCAAGATCAGGGGACACAGAATCAGCCCCAGCATTTT. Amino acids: CASSQDQGTQNQPQHF.

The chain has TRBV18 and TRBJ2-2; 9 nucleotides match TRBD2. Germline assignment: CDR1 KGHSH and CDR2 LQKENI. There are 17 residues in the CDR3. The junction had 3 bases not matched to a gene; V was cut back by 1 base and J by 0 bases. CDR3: CASSPQLAGSNTGELFF. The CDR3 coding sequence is TGTGCCAGCTCACCACAGCTAGCGGGGTCGAACACCGGGGAGCTGTTTTTT.

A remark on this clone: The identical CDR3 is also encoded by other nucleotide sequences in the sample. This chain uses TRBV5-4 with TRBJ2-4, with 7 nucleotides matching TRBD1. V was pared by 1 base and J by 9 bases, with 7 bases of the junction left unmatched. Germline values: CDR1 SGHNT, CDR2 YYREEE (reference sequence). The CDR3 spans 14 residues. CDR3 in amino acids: CASSLTGEFAIQYF. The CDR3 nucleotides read TGTGCCAGCAGCTTGACAGGGGAATTCGCCATTCAGTACTTC.

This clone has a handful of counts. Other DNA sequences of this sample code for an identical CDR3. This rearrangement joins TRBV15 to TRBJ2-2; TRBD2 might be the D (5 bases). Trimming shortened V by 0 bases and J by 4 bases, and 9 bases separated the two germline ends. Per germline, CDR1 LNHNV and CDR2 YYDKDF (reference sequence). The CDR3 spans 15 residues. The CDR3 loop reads CATSRDRTGTGELFF. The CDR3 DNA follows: TGTGCCACCAGCAGAGACAGGACTGGCACCGGGGAGCTGTTTTTT.

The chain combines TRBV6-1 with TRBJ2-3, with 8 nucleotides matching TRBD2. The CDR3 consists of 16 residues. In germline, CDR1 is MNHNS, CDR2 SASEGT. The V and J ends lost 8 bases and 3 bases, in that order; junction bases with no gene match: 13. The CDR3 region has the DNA TGTGCCAGCGGGGAAGGTAGCGGGGATTTAACAGATACGCAGTATTTT. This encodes CASGEGSGDLTDTQYF.

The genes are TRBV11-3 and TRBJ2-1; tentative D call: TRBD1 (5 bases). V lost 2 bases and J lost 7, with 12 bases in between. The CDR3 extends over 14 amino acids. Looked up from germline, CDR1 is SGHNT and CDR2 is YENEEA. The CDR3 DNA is TGTGCCAGCAGCTTATTAGGGGCCCCGAATGAGCAGTTCTTC. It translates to CASSLLGAPNEQFF.

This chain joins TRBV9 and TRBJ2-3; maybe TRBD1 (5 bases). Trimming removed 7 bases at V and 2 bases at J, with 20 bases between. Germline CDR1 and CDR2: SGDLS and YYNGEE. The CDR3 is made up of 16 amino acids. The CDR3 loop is CASCAPDTQFTDTQYF. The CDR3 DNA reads TGTGCCAGCTGCGCCCCGGACACCCAATTCACAGATACGCAGTATTTT. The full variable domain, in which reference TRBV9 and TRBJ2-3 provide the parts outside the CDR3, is DSGVTQTPKHLITATGQRVTLRCSPRSGDLSVYWYQQSLDQGLQFLIQYYNGEERAKGNILERFSAQQFPDLHSELNLSSLELGDSALYFCASCAPDTQFTDTQYFGPGTRLTVL.

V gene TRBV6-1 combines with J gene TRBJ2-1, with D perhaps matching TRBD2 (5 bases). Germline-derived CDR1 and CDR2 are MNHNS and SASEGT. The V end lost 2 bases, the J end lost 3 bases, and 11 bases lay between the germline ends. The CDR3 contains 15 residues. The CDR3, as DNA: TGTGCCAGCAGTGAAAGGCCGGGGTTCTACAATGAGCAGTTCTTC. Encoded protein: CASSERPGFYNEQFF.

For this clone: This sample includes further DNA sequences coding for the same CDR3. The CDR3 loop reads CASSLGQPYNEQFF. CDR3 nucleotides: TGTGCCAGCAGCTTGGGACAGCCCTACAATGAGCAGTTCTTC. The chain recombines TRBV5-4 with TRBJ2-1, with D possibly TRBD1 on 5 matching bases. The V end was cut by 0 bases, the J end by 2 bases, with 6 bases between. The V gene's germline CDR1 is SGHNT and CDR2 YYREEE (reference sequence). This CDR3 contains 14 residues.

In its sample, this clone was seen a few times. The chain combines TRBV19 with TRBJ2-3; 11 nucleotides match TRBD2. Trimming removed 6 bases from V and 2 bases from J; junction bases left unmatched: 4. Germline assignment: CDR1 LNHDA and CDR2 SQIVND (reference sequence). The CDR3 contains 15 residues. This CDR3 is CASSISGGDTDTQYF. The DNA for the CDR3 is TGTGCCAGTAGCATTAGCGGGGGGGACACAGATACGCAGTATTTT.

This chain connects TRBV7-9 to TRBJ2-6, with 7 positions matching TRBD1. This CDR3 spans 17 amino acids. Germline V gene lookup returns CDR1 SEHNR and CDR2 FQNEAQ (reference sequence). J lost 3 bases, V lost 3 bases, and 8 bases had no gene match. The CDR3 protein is CASSFGTALVGANVLTF. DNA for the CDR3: TGTGCCAGCAGCTTCGGGACAGCCCTTGTTGGGGCCAACGTCCTGACTTTC.

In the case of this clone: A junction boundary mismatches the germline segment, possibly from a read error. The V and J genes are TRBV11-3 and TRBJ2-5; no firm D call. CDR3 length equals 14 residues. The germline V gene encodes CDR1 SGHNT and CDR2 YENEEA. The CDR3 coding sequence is TGTGCCAGCAGCTTAGATCACCAAAAAGAGAGCCAGTACTTC. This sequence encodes CASSLDHQKESQYF.

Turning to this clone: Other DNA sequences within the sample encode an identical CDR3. This CDR3 reads CASSLVLGRANTGELFF. CDR3 in DNA: TGTGCCAGCAGCTTAGTTTTAGGGAGGGCGAACACCGGGGAGCTGTTTTTT. The chain combines TRBV7-2 with TRBJ2-2; 7 bases line up with TRBD2. The CDR3 has 17 amino acids. CDR1 is SGHTA and CDR2 is FQGNSA in the germline V gene. The V gene end was trimmed by 1 base and the J gene end by 0 bases; junction bases not matched to a gene: 5.

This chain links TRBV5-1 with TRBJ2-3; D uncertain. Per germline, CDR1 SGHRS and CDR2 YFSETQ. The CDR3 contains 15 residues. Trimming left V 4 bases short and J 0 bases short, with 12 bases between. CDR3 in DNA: TGCGCCAGCAGCCCGGCCTCAGCGAGCACAGATACGCAGTATTTT. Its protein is CASSPASASTDTQYF. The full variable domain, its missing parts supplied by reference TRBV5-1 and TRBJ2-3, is KAGVTQTPRYLIKTRGQQVTLSCSPISGHRSVSWYQQTPGQGLQFLFEYFSETQRNKGNFPGRFSGRQFSNSRSEMNVSTLELGDSALYLCASSPASASTDTQYFGPGTRLTVL.

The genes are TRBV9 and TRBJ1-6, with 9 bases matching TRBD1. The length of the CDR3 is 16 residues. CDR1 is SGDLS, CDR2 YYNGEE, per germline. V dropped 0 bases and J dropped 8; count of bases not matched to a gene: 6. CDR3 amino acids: CASSVEAGQGYSPLHF. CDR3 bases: TGTGCCAGCAGCGTAGAAGCGGGACAGGGTTATTCACCCCTCCACTTT.

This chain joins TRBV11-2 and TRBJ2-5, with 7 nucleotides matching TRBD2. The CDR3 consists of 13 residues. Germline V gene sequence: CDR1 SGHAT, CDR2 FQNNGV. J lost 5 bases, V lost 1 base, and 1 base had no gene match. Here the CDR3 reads CASSLGGGETQYF. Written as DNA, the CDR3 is TGTGCCAGCAGCTTAGGGGGAGGGGAGACCCAGTACTTC.

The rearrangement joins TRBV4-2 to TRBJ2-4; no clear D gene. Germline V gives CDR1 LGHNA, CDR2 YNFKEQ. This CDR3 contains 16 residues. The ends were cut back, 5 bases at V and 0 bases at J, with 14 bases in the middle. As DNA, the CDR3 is TGTGCCAGCAGCAAAGCCGATCTAATAGCCAAAAACATTCAGTACTTC. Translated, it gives CASSKADLIAKNIQYF.

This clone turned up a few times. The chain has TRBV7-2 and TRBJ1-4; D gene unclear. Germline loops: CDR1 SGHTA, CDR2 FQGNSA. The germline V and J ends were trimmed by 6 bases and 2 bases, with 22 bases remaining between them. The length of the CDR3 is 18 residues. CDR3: CASSRRQVDRSTNEKLFF. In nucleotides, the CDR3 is TGTGCCAGCAGTAGGAGGCAGGTCGACCGGTCCACTAATGAAAAACTGTTTTTT.

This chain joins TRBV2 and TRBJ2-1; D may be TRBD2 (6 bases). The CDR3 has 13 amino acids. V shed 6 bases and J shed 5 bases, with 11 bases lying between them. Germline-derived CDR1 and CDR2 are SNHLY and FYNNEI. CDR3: CASRSGGNNEQFF. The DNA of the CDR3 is TGTGCCAGCAGGTCTGGGGGGAACAATGAGCAGTTCTTC. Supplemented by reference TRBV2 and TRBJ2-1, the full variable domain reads EPEVTQTPSHQVTQMGQEVILRCVPISNHLYFYWYRQILGQKVEFLVSFYNNEISEKSEIFDDQFSVERPDGSNFTLKIRSTKLEDSAMYFCASRSGGNNEQFFGPGTRLTVL.